These 7 T cell receptor beta chains came from one sample sequenced in a study of blood T cell repertoires in COVID-19. Generated by immunoSEQ multiplex PCR, the TCRdb table keeps only in-frame clones and is missing some. Among about 64,000 clones, approximately 85% were seen once, and the ten largest hold roughly 13%. The sample comprised peripheral blood. Source of these receptors: a human donor in a cohort sampled during active COVID-19.

This chain links TRBV5-1 with TRBJ2-5, with 9 nucleotides matching TRBD2. Losses at the gene ends were 0 bases for V and 6 bases for J; bases not matched to a gene: 12. CDR1 and CDR2 from the germline V gene are SGHRS and YFSETQ. The length of the CDR3 is 17 residues. The CDR3: CASSLAGLAVGTQTQYF. As DNA, the CDR3 is TGCGCCAGCAGCTTGGCGGGACTAGCAGTAGGAACGCAGACCCAGTACTTC.

The rearrangement joins TRBV30 to TRBJ1-6; a possible D gene is TRBD1 (6 bases). This CDR3 comprises 13 residues. Trimming left V 5 bases short and J 9 bases short, with 14 bases between. Germline V gene lookup returns CDR1 GTSNPN and CDR2 SVGIG (reference sequence). CDR3 in DNA: TGTGCCTGGTCCGGGGGGACACTTTCACCCCTCCACTTT. Translated: CAWSGGTLSPLHF.

This clone was counted a few times. The chain recombines TRBV28 with TRBJ1-1; D may be TRBD1 (5 bases). The length of the CDR3 is 15 residues. Trimming pared 8 bases from V and 1 base from J, leaving 17 bases between. CDR1 is MDHEN, CDR2 SYDVKM, per germline. The CDR3 DNA reads TGTGCCAGCGAGGTGCTACGTCAGGGGAACACTGAAGCTTTCTTT. The encoded protein is CASEVLRQGNTEAFF. Supplemented by reference TRBV28 and TRBJ1-1, the full variable domain reads DVKVTQSSRYLVKRTGEKVFLECVQDMDHENMFWYRQDPGLGLRLIYFSYDVKMKEKGDIPEGYSVSREKKERFSLILESASTNQTSMYLCASEVLRQGNTEAFFGQGTRLTVV.

The chain carries TRBV6-5 and TRBJ2-5; 7 bases align to TRBD2. CDR1 MNHEY and CDR2 SVGAGI come from the germline V gene. The V segment lost 6 bases and the J segment 5 bases; nucleotides outside the gene matches: 6. This CDR3 is built from 13 residues. The CDR3 spells CASSPGGWETQYF. In nucleotides, the CDR3 is TGTGCCAGCAGCCCGGGGGGATGGGAGACCCAGTACTTC.

The chain is built from TRBV7-9 and TRBJ2-7, with D unresolved. Germline CDR1 is SEHNR and CDR2 is FQNEAQ (reference sequence). Trimming removed 4 bases from V and 4 bases from J, with 14 bases in between. CDR3 length: 14 amino acids. This CDR3 is CASSSTRETYEQYV. DNA for the CDR3: TGTGCCAGCAGCTCTACGCGAGAAACTTACGAGCAGTACGTC.

This chain connects TRBV9 to TRBJ1-1; the D gene is possibly TRBD1 (6 bases). Per the germline V gene, CDR1 is SGDLS and CDR2 is YYNGEE. V lost 1 base to trimming and J lost 3 bases, with 13 bases between them. The CDR3 has 15 residues. The CDR3 loop reads CASSVRGGPDTEAFF. In nucleotides, the CDR3 is TGTGCCAGCAGCGTAAGAGGGGGTCCGGACACTGAAGCTTTCTTT.

A single count supports this clone. The chain employs TRBV6-6 and TRBJ1-3; TRBD1 agrees at 7 bases. The J segment lost 1 base and the V segment lost 2 bases, leaving 5 bases of the junction unmatched. The length of the CDR3 is 16 residues. Looked up from germline, CDR1 is MNHNY and CDR2 is SVGAGI (reference sequence). CDR3 in amino acids: CASSYGQAGSGNTIYF. The CDR3 region has the DNA TGTGCCAGCAGTTACGGACAGGCGGGATCTGGAAACACCATATATTTT.